This is a list of T cell receptor beta chains from one sample in a study of cytomegalovirus exposure and HLA in healthy donors. The method was immunoSEQ multiplex PCR; TCRdb's version includes in-frame clones alone and lacks a portion of them. The repertoire includes roughly 69,000 clones, 75% to 80% of them detected once, and about 3.3% sits in the top ten. Material for sequencing was PBMCs. These receptors all come from a man between 18 and 35 years old in good health and CMV-seronegative. CDR3s leave out the opening cysteine and the closing phenylalanine or tryptophan.

V | CDR3
TRBV9 | ASSAHGLARGYNEQF
TRBV5-6 | ASSLGNRVGEKLF
TRBV27 | ASSLQGAGEKLF
TRBV7-9 | ASSAQGRWGYT
TRBV7-9 | ASSLTGGDYGYT
TRBV28 | ASKIGTKTEAF
TRBV12-2 | ASRTVDFHFKLTSTDTQY
TRBV15 | ATSSGDRGSNQPQH
TRBV9 | ASSVGTGTEAF
TRBV28 | ASSFGAAGPQH
TRBV19 | ASSTAGPSHQPQH
TRBV7-3 | ASSLRQGGSPLH
TRBV13 | ASRPRTGVNFEAF
TRBV2 | ASTGDVTEAF